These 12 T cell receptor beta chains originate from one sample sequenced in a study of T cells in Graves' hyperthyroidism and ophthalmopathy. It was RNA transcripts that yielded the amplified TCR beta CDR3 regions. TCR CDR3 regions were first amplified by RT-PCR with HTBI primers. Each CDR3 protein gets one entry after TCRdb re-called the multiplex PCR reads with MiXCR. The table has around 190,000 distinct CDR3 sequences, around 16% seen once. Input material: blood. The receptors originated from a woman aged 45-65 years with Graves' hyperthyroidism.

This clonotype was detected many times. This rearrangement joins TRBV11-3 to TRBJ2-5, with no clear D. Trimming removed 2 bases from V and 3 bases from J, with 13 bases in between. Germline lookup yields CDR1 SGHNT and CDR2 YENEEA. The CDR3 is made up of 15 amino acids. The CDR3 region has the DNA TGTGCCAGCAGCTTATCTCTAGTTCTTGAAGAGACCCAGTACTTC. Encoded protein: CASSLSLVLEETQYF.

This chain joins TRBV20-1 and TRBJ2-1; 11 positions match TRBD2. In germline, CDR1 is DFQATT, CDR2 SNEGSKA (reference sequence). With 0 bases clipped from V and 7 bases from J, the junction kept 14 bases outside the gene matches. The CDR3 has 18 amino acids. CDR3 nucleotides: TGCAGTGCTAGAGATTCTAGCGGGAGGTCTTTTCTTGGTAATGAGCAGTTCTTC. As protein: CSARDSSGRSFLGNEQFF.

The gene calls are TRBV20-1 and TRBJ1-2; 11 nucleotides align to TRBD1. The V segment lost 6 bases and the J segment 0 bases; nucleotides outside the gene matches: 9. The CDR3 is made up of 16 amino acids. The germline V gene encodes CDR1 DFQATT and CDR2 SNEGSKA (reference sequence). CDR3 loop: CSAKTVGQGANYGYTF. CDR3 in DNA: TGCAGTGCCAAGACGGTGGGACAGGGGGCTAACTATGGCTACACCTTC.

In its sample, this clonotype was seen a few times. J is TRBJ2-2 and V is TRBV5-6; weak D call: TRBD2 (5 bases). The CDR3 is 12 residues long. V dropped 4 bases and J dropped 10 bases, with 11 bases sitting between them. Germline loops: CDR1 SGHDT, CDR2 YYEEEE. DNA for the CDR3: TGTGCCAGCAGCCTTGGACGGGAGGAGCTGTTTTTT. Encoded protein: CASSLGREELFF.

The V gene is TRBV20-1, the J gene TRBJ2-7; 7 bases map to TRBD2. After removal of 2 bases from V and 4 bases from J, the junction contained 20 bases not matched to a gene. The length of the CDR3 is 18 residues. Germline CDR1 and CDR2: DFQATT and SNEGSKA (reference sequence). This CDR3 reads CSARLTLGSGKGWYEQYF. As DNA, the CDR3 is TGCAGTGCTAGATTAACTTTAGGGAGCGGGAAGGGTTGGTACGAGCAGTACTTC.

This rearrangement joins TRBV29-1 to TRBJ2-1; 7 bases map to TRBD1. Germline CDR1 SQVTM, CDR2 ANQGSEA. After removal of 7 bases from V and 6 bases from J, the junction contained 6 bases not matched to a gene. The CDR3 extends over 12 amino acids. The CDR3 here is CSGKQGSNEQFF. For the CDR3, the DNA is TGCAGCGGAAAACAGGGGAGCAATGAGCAGTTCTTC.

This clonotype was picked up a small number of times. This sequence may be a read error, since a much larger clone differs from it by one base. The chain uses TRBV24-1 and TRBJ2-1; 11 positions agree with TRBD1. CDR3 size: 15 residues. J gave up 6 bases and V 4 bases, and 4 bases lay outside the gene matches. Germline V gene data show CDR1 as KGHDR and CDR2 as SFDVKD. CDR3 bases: TGTGCCACCAGTGACCTCGGGACAGGGGGCAATGAGCAGTTCTTC. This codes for CATSDLGTGGNEQFF.

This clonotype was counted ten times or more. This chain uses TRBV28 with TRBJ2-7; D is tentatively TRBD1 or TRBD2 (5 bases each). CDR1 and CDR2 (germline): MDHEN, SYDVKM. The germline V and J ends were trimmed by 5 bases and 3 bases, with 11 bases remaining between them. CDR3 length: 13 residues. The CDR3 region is CASSLGTIYEQYF. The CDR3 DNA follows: TGTGCCAGCAGTCTCGGGACCATCTACGAGCAGTACTTC.

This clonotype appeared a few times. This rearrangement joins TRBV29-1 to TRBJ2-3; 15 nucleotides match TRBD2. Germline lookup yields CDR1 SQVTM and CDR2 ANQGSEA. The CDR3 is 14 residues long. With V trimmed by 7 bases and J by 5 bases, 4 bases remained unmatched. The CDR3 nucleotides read TGCAGCGGGGGACTAGCGGGAGGTCAAGATACGCAGTATTTT. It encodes CSGGLAGGQDTQYF.

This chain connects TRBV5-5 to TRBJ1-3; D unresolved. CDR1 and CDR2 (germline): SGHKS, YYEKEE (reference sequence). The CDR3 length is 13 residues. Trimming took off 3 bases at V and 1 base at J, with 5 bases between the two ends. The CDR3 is CASSSHSGNTIYF. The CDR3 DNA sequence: TGTGCCAGCAGCTCACATTCTGGAAACACCATATATTTT. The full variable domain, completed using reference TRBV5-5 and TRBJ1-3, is DAGVTQSPTHLIKTRGQQVTLRCSPISGHKSVSWYQQVLGQGPQFIFQYYEKEERGRGNFPDRFSARQFPNYSSELNVNALLLGDSALYLCASSSHSGNTIYFGEGSWLTVV.

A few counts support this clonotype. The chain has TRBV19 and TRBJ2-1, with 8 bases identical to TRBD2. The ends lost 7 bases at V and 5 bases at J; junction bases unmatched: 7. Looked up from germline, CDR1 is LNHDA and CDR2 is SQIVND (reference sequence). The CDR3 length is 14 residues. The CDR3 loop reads CASKKRELNNEQFF. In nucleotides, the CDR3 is TGTGCCAGTAAAAAGCGGGAGCTAAACAATGAGCAGTTCTTC.

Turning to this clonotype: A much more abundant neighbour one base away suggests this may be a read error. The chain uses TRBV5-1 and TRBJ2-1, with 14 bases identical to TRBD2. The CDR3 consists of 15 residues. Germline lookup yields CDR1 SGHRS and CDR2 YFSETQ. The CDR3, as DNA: TGCGCCGGCAGCTGGGGACTAGCGGGAGATGATGAGCAGTTCTTC. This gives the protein CAGSWGLAGDDEQFF.